These 26 T cell receptor beta chains share one sample of origin, sequenced in a study of blood T cell repertoires in COVID-19. The repertoire was sequenced with immunoSEQ multiplex PCR; TCRdb's copy has only in-frame clones and lacks some. Of approximately 140,000 clones listed, 87% are singletons. Sequences were obtained from peripheral blood. The origin of the receptors is a man older than 75 with acute or convalescent COVID-19.

This rearrangement joins TRBV7-8 to TRBJ1-1, with 7 bases matching TRBD1. Germline CDR1 SGHVS, CDR2 FQNEAQ. The CDR3 spans 14 residues. Germline trimming cut 5 bases from V and 5 bases from J; bases unmatched to any gene: 8. CDR3 bases: TGTGCCAGCAGCATAGTGACAGGGCGGACTGAAGCTTTCTTT. The encoded protein is CASSIVTGRTEAFF.

V gene TRBV27 combines with J gene TRBJ2-1; 12 bases match TRBD2. Trimming removed 5 bases from V and 1 base from J; junction bases left unmatched: 6. Germline CDR1 reads MNHEY; CDR2 reads SMNVEV (reference sequence). This CDR3 comprises 17 residues. CDR3 loop: CASSLRTSGMSYNEQFF. The CDR3 bases are TGTGCCAGCAGTCTCCGGACTAGCGGGATGTCCTACAATGAGCAGTTCTTC.

This rearrangement joins TRBV7-2 to TRBJ1-2, with unresolved D. Trimming left V 1 base short and J 8 bases short, with 11 bases between. Germline CDR1 and CDR2: SGHTA and FQGNSA. CDR3 length equals 13 residues. The CDR3 reads CASSLGELSGYTF. The CDR3 DNA is TGTGCCAGCAGCTTAGGGGAGCTCTCGGGCTACACCTTC.

The V gene is TRBV6-6, the J gene TRBJ2-3, with TRBD1 identical over 7 bases. Germline V gene data show CDR1 as MNHNY and CDR2 as SVGAGI (reference sequence). V lost 5 bases to trimming and J lost 1 base; unmatched junction nucleotides: 6. This CDR3 has 15 residues. As DNA, the CDR3 is TGTGCCAGCAGTCAACAGGGGCCAGGCACAGATACGCAGTATTTT. Its translation is CASSQQGPGTDTQYF.

The gene calls are TRBV10-3 and TRBJ1-2; 7 bases are shared with TRBD1. Germline V gene lookup returns CDR1 ENHRY and CDR2 SYGVKD. The CDR3 is 17 residues long. Unmatched junction bases numbered 7, after V lost 0 bases and J lost 0 bases. DNA of the CDR3: TGTGCCATCAGTGAGTCCCCGGGACAGCCTTCTAACTATGGCTACACCTTC. Translated, it gives CAISESPGQPSNYGYTF.

V gene TRBV29-1 combines with J gene TRBJ2-7; tentative D call: TRBD1 (6 bases). The CDR3 is made up of 11 amino acids. Trimming removed 6 bases at V and 2 bases at J, with 8 bases between. The germline gives CDR1 SQVTM, CDR2 ANQGSEA. CDR3 residues: CSVRGPYEQYF. In DNA form, the CDR3 reads TGCAGCGTCAGGGGACCCTACGAGCAGTACTTC.

This clone appeared a few times. V is TRBV5-1 and J is TRBJ2-7; 12 bases match TRBD1. The V segment lost 4 bases and the J segment 5 bases; nucleotides outside the gene matches: 4. The length of the CDR3 is 14 residues. Germline lookup yields CDR1 SGHRS and CDR2 YFSETQ. CDR3 region: CASSLGQGADEQYF. In DNA form, the CDR3 reads TGCGCCAGCAGCCTGGGACAGGGGGCCGACGAGCAGTACTTC.

The table lists this clone with a count of one. The genes are TRBV5-1 and TRBJ1-2; 9 bases are shared with TRBD1. V was clipped by 3 bases and J by 8 bases; unmatched bases: 11. CDR1 is SGHRS, CDR2 YFSETQ, per germline. CDR3 length equals 15 residues. CDR3 protein: CASSSSGQGTTGYTF. DNA for the CDR3: TGCGCCAGCAGCTCTAGTGGACAGGGGACGACCGGCTACACCTTC.

The chain is built from TRBV7-9 and TRBJ1-1; TRBD1 matches 7 bases. The V and J ends lost 5 bases and 0 bases, in that order; junction bases with no gene match: 3. Per the germline V gene, CDR1 is SEHNR and CDR2 is FQNEAQ (reference sequence). CDR3 length: 14 amino acids. CDR3 in DNA: TGTGCCAGCAGCCTGACAGGGTTGAACACTGAAGCTTTCTTT. Its protein is CASSLTGLNTEAFF.

This clone occurred once. The rearrangement uses TRBV14 and TRBJ2-7; a weak D match, TRBD1 (6 bases). The V gene's germline CDR1 is SGHDN and CDR2 FVKESK. CDR3 length: 13 residues. Trimming cost V 4 bases and J 5 bases, with 12 bases left between them. In DNA form, the CDR3 reads TGTGCCAGCAGCCTGCGCCGGGACAACGAGCAGTACTTC. Encoded protein: CASSLRRDNEQYF. Full variable domain (rest looked up from reference TRBV14 and TRBJ2-7): EAGVTQFPSHSVIEKGQTVTLRCDPISGHDNLYWYRRVMGKEIKFLLHFVKESKQDESGMPNNRFLAERTGGTYSTLKVQPAELEDSGVYFCASSLRRDNEQYFGPGTRLTVT.

This sequence joins TRBV6-5 and TRBJ1-2; D unresolved. Germline V lookup: CDR1 MNHEY, CDR2 SVGAGI. V was shortened by 2 bases and J by 4 bases, with 11 bases between the two germline ends. The CDR3 is 14 amino acids. The CDR3 DNA is TGTGCCAGCAGTTACGCTCCCCGGGGCTATGGCTACACCTTC. Translating gives CASSYAPRGYGYTF.

The V and J genes are TRBV10-3 and TRBJ1-1; a possible D gene is TRBD1 (6 bases). The V and J ends lost 2 bases and 1 base respectively, with 11 bases between them. There are 15 residues in the CDR3. CDR1 is ENHRY and CDR2 is SYGVKD in the germline V gene. DNA for the CDR3: TGTGCCATCAGTGAGGTCAGGGGCCCGAACACTGAAGCTTTCTTT. This encodes CAISEVRGPNTEAFF.

This clone was counted a single time. V gene TRBV7-2 combines with J gene TRBJ1-6, with unresolved D. The V gene lost 5 bases and the J gene lost 5 bases, with 4 bases spanning the gap. The germline gives CDR1 SGHTA, CDR2 FQGNSA. CDR3 length: 12 residues. The CDR3 nucleotides are TGTGCCAGCAGCCGCGATAATTCACCCCTCCACTTT. Residues: CASSRDNSPLHF.

Here the CDR3 DNA reads TGCGCCAGCAGCTTGGGACAGGCGGGCACCGGGGAGCTGTTTTTT. It yields the protein CASSLGQAGTGELFF. The chain has TRBV5-1 and TRBJ2-2; possible D gene TRBD1, 6 bases. Per the germline V gene, CDR1 is SGHRS and CDR2 is YFSETQ. The CDR3 covers 15 residues. Trimming left V 0 bases short and J 4 bases short, with 10 bases between.

V gene TRBV4-1 combines with J gene TRBJ2-2; no firm D call. The CDR3 is 15 residues long. V was pared by 0 bases and J by 1 base, with 6 bases between. Per the germline V gene, CDR1 is MGHRA and CDR2 is YSYEKL. The CDR3 DNA is TGCGCCAGCAGCCAAGAAGCAGGGAACACCGGGGAGCTGTTTTTT. Protein product: CASSQEAGNTGELFF.

The V gene is TRBV24-1, the J gene TRBJ1-2; D might be TRBD1 (6 bases). Trimming stripped 4 bases from V and 6 bases from J, with 14 bases between. CDR3 length: 14 residues. Looked up from germline, CDR1 is KGHDR and CDR2 is SFDVKD. The CDR3 DNA sequence: TGTGCCACCAGTGACCGAGGGGGTGTCCATGGCTACACCTTC. It codes for CATSDRGGVHGYTF.

In its sample, this clone was seen once. This chain links TRBV12-3 or TRBV12-4 with TRBJ1-2, with D possibly being TRBD1 (6 bases). The V end lost 5 bases, the J end lost 8 bases, and 15 bases lay between the germline ends. This CDR3 has 13 amino acids. The CDR3 here is CASSEGQVGGYTF. The CDR3, as DNA: TGTGCCAGCAGTGAGGGACAAGTAGGGGGCTACACCTTC.

V and J are TRBV15 and TRBJ1-6; tentatively, D is TRBD1 (6 bases). Trimming removed 3 bases from V and 0 bases from J, with 15 bases in between. Germline V gene lookup returns CDR1 LNHNV and CDR2 YYDKDF (reference sequence). The CDR3 is 18 amino acids. Here the CDR3 DNA reads TGTGCCACCAGCAGCCCTGGACAGCCGAGCTCCTATAATTCACCCCTCCACTTT. Protein sequence: CATSSPGQPSSYNSPLHF.

The chain recombines TRBV27 with TRBJ2-1; 7 bases fit TRBD2. The germline V gene has CDR1 MNHEY and CDR2 SMNVEV (reference sequence). The CDR3 extends over 14 amino acids. J gave up 8 bases and V 7 bases, and 11 bases lay outside the gene matches. The CDR3 DNA follows: TGTGCCAGCACCCCGGGAGGCTATGGTGATGAGCAGTTCTTC. Translation: CASTPGGYGDEQFF.

The CDR3 bases are TGTGCCAGCAGCGTAGACAGCGGGAGTGTCAATGAGCAGTTCTTC. Amino acids: CASSVDSGSVNEQFF. The rearrangement links TRBV9 to TRBJ2-1; 8 bases agree with TRBD2. Losses at the gene ends were 0 bases for V and 6 bases for J; bases not matched to a gene: 5. The CDR3 consists of 15 residues. Germline V CDR1 and CDR2: SGDLS, YYNGEE.

The chain links TRBV6-2 or TRBV6-3 to TRBJ2-4; 14 nucleotides line up with TRBD2. V shed 6 bases, J shed 3 bases, and the junction held 10 bases outside the gene matches. Per germline, CDR1 MNHEY and CDR2 SVGEGT. This CDR3 region has 18 residues. The CDR3 nucleotides read TGTGCCAGCAGCATAGGACTAGCGGGAGGCCAAGGCAAAAACATTCAGTACTTC. Translation gives CASSIGLAGGQGKNIQYF.

This chain uses TRBV11-3 with TRBJ2-1; 7 bases line up with TRBD1. V trimming: 1 base; J trimming: 5 bases; junction bases outside the gene matches: 5. CDR1 and CDR2 (germline): SGHNT, YENEEA. The CDR3 spans 15 residues. CDR3: CASSLGYRGNNEQFF. The CDR3 nucleotides are TGTGCCAGCAGCTTAGGGTACAGGGGAAACAATGAGCAGTTCTTC.

V is TRBV6-6 and J is TRBJ1-2, with 8 positions matching TRBD1. The CDR3 runs to 16 residues. V dropped 0 bases and J dropped 3; count of bases not matched to a gene: 6. Germline V gene data show CDR1 as MNHNY and CDR2 as SVGAGI (reference sequence). CDR3 protein: CASSYSGRGQDYGYTF. For the CDR3, the DNA is TGTGCCAGCAGTTACTCCGGCAGGGGGCAGGACTATGGCTACACCTTC.

The chain is built from TRBV25-1 and TRBJ2-5, with D perhaps matching TRBD2 (6 bases). This CDR3 contains 12 residues. Germline V gene data show CDR1 as MGHDK and CDR2 as SYGVNS. V shed 8 bases and J shed 9 bases, with 16 bases lying between them. In DNA form, the CDR3 reads TGTGCCAGCGGGGGAGGAGGAGGGGCCCAGTACTTC. Amino acids: CASGGGGGAQYF.

This clone was seen a few times. This chain uses TRBV7-9 with TRBJ2-5, with a tentative D call TRBD2 (5 bases). Germline loops: CDR1 SEHNR, CDR2 FQNEAQ (reference sequence). Trimming took 5 bases from V and 4 from J, leaving 14 bases between them. There are 14 residues in the CDR3. The CDR3, as DNA: TGTGCCAGCAGCCACACTAGGAGAGGAGAGACCCAGTACTTC. Amino acids: CASSHTRRGETQYF.

This chain joins TRBV4-1 and TRBJ2-6; 10 nucleotides match TRBD1. Germline-derived CDR1 and CDR2 are MGHRA and YSYEKL. V trimming: 4 bases; J trimming: 0 bases; junction bases outside the gene matches: 6. This CDR3 comprises 18 residues. CDR3 in DNA: TGCGCCAGCAGCCCTCGGGACAGGGGAGGCTCTGGGGCCAACGTCCTGACTTTC. It encodes CASSPRDRGGSGANVLTF.